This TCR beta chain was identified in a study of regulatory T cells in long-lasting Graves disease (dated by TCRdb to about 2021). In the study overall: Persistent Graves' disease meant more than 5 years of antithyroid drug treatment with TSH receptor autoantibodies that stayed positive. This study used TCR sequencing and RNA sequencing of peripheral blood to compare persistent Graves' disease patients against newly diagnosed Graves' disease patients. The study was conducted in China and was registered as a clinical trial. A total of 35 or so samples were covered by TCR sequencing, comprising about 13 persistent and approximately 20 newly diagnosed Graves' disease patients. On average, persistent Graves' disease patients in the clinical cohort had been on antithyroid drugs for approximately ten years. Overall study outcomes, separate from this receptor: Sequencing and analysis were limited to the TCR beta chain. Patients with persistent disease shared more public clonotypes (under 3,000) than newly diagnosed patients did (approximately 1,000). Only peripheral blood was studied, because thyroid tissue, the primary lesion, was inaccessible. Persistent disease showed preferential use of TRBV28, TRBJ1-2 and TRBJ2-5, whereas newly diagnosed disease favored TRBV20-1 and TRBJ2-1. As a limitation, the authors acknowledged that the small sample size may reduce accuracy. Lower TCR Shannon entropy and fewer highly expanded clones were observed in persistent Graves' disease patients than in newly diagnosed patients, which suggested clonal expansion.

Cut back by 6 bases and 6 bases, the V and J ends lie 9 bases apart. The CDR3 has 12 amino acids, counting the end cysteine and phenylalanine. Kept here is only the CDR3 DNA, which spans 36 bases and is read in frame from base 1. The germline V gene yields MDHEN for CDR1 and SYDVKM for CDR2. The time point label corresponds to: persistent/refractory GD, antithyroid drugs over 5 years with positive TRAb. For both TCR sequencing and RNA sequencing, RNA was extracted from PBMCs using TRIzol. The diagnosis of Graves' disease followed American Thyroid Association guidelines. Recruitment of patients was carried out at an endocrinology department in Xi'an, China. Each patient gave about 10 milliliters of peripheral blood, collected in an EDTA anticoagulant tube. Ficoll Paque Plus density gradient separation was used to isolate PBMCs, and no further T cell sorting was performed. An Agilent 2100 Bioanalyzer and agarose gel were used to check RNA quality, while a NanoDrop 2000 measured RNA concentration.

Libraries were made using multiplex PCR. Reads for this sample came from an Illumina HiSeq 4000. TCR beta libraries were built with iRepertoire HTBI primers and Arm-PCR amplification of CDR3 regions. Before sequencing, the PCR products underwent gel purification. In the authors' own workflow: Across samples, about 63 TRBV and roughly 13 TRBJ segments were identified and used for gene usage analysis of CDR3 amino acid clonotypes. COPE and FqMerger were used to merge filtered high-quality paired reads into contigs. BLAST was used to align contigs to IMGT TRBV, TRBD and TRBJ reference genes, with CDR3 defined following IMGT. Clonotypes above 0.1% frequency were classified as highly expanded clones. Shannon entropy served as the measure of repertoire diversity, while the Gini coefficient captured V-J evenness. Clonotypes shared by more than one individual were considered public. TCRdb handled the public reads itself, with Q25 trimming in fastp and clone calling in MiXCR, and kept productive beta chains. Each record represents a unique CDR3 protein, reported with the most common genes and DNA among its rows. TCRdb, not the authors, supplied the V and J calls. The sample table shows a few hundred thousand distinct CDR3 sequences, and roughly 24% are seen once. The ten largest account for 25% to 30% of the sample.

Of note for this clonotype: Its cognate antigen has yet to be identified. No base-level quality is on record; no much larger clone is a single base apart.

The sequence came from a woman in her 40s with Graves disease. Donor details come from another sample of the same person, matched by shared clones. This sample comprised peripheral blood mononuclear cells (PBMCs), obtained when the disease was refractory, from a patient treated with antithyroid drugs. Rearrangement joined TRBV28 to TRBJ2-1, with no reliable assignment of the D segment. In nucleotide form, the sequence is TGTGCCAGCAGCCTTGGCCTCAATGAGCAGTTCTTC. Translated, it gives CASSLGLNEQFF.